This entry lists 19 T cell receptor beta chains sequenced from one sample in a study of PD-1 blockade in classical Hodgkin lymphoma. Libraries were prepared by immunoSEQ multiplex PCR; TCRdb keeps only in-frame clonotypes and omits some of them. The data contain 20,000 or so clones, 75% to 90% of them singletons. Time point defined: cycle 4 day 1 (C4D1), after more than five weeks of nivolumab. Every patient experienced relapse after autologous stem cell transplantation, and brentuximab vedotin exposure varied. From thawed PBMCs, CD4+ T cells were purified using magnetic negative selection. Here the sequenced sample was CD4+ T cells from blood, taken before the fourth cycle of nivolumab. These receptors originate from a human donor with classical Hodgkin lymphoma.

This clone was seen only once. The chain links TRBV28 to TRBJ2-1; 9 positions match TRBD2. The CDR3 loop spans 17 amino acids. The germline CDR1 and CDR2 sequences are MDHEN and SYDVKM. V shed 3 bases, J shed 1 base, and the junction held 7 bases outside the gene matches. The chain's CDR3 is CASSFIAGGRSYNEQFF. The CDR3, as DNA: TGTGCCAGCAGTTTTATTGCGGGAGGGCGTTCCTACAATGAGCAGTTCTTC.

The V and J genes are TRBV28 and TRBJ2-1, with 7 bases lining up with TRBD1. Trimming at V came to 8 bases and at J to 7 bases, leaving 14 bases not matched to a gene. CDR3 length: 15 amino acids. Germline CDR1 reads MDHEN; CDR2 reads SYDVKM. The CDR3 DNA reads TGTGCCAGCGGTACCGCCTCGCCCAGGGGGAATGAGCAGTTCTTC. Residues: CASGTASPRGNEQFF.

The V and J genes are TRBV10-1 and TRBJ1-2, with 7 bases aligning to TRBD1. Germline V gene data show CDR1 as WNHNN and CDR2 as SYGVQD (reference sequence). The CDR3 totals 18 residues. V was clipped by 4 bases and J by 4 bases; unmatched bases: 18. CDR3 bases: TGCGCCAGCAGTGTAGCCCGGGACAGCGCCTGGATAAGCTATGGCTACACCTTC. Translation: CASSVARDSAWISYGYTF.

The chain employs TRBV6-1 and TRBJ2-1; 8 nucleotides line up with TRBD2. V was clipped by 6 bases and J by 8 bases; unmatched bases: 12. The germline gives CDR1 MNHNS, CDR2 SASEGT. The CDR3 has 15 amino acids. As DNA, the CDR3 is TGTGCCAGCAGGGATCGAACGGGAGGGATTGATGAGCAGTTCTTC. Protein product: CASRDRTGGIDEQFF.

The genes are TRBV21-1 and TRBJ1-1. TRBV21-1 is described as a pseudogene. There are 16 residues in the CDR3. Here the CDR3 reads CASSFLLATHRTEAFF. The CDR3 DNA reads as TGTGCCAGCAGCTTTTTATTAGCTACACATCGCACTGAAGCTTTCTTT.

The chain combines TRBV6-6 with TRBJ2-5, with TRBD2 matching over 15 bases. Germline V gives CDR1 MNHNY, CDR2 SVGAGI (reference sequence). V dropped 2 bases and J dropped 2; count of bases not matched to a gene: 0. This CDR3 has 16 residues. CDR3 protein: CASSYGLAGGQETQYF. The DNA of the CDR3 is TGTGCCAGCAGTTACGGACTAGCGGGAGGGCAAGAGACCCAGTACTTC.

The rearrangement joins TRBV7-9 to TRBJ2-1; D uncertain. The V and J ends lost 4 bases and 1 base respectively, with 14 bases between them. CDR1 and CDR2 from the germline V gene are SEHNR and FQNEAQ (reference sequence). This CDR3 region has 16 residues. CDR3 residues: CASSSSKTGSYNEQFF. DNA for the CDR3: TGTGCCAGCAGCTCGTCCAAGACTGGGTCCTACAATGAGCAGTTCTTC. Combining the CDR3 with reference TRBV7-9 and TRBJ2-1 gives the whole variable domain DTGVSQNPRHKITKRGQNVTFRCDPISEHNRLYWYRQTLGQGPEFLTYFQNEAQLEKSRLLSDRFSAERPKGSFSTLEIQRTEQGDSAMYLCASSSSKTGSYNEQFFGPGTRLTVL.

The CDR3 DNA sequence: TGTGCCAGCAGCTCTCCCCCTAGGACTAGCGGGAGAATCAATGAGCAGTTCTTC. Amino acid sequence: CASSSPPRTSGRINEQFF. The rearrangement links TRBV11-2 to TRBJ2-1; TRBD2 matches 13 bases. CDR1 and CDR2 from the germline V gene are SGHAT and FQNNGV. The CDR3 length is 18 residues. V dropped 4 bases and J dropped 6; count of bases not matched to a gene: 12.

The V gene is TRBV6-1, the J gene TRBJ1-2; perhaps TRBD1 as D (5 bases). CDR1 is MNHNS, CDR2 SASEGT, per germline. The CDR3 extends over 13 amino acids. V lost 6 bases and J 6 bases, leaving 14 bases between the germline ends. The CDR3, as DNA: TGTGCCAGCAGGCCTACAAGGGACCATGGCTACACCTTC. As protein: CASRPTRDHGYTF.

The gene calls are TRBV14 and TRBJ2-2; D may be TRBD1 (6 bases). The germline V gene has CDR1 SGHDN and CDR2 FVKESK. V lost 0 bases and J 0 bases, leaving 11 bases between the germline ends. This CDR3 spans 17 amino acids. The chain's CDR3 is CASSQDRTAANTGELFF. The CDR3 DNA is TGTGCCAGCAGCCAAGATAGGACAGCAGCGAACACCGGGGAGCTGTTTTTT.

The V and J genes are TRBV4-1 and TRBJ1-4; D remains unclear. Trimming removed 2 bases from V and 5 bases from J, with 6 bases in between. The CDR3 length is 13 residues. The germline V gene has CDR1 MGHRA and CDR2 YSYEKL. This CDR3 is CASSQSVNEKLFF. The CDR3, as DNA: TGCGCCAGCAGCCAATCGGTGAATGAAAAACTGTTTTTT.

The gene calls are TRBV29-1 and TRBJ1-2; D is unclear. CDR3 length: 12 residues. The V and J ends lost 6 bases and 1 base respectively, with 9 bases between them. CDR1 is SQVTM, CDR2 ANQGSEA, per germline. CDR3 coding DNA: TGCAGCGTCAGGACGAATAACTATGGCTACACCTTC. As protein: CSVRTNNYGYTF. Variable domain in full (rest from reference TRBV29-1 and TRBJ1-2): SAVISQKPSRDICQRGTSLTIQCQVDSQVTMMFWYRQQPGQSLTLIATANQGSEATYESGFVIDKFPISRPNLTFSTLTVSNMSPEDSSIYLCSVRTNNYGYTFGSGTRLTVV.

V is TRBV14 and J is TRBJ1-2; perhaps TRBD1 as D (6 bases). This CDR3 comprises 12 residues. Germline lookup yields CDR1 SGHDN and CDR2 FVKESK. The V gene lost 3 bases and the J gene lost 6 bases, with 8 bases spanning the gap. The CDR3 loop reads CASSHRTDGYTF. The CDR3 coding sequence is TGTGCCAGCAGCCACAGGACAGATGGCTACACCTTC.

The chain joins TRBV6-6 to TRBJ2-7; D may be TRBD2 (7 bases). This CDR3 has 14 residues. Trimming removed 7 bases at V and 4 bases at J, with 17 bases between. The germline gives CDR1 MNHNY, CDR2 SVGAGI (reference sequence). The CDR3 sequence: CASIMGGGSYEQYF. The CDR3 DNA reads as TGTGCCAGCATCATGGGGGGGGGCTCGTACGAGCAGTACTTC.

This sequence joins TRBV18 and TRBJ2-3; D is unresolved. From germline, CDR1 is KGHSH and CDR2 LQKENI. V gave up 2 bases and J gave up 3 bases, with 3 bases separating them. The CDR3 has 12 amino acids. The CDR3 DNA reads TGTGCCAGCTCACCAGGGACAGATACGCAGTATTTT. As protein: CASSPGTDTQYF.

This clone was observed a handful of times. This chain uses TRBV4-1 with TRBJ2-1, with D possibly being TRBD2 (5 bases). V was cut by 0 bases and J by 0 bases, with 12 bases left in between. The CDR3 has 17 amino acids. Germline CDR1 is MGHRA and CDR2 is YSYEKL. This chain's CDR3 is CASSQDLGAASYNEQFF. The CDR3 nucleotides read TGCGCCAGCAGCCAAGATTTGGGAGCGGCCTCCTACAATGAGCAGTTCTTC.

CDR3 loop: CAISDSSGYNEQFF. CDR3 in DNA: TGTGCCATCAGTGATAGTAGCGGCTACAATGAGCAGTTCTTC. The chain carries TRBV10-3 and TRBJ2-1, with D perhaps matching TRBD2 (6 bases). Deletions cut 3 bases from V and 3 bases from J, with 9 bases between. The CDR3 runs to 14 residues. Germline V gene data show CDR1 as ENHRY and CDR2 as SYGVKD.

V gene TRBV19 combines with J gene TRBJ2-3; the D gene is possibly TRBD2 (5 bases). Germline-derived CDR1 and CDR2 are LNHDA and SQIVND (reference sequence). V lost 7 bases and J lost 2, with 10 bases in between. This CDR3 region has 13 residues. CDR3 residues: CASTAGYTDTQYF. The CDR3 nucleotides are TGTGCCAGTACCGCGGGTTACACAGATACGCAGTATTTT.

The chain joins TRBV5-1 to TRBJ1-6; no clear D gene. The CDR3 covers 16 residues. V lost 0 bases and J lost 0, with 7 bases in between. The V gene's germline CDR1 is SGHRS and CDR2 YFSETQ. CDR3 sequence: CASSLVVSSYNSPLHF. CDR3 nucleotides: TGCGCCAGCAGCTTGGTGGTGAGCTCCTATAATTCACCCCTCCACTTT.